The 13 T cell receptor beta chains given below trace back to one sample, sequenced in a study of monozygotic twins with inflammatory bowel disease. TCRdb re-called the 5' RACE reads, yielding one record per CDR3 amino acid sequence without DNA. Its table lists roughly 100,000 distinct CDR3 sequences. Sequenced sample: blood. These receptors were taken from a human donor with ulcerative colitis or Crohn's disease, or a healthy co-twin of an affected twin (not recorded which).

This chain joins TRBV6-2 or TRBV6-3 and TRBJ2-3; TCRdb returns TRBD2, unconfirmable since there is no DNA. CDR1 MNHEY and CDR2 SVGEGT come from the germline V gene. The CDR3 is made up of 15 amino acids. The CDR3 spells CASNPRVRLTDTQYF.

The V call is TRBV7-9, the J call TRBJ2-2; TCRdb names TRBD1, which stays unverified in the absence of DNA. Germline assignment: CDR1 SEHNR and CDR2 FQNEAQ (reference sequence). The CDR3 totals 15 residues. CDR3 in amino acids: CASRNRQGNTGELFF.

The CDR3 loop is CASSQDPGHNEQFF. The rearrangement joins TRBV4-1 to TRBJ2-1. The germline V gene has CDR1 MGHRA and CDR2 YSYEKL. The CDR3 extends over 14 amino acids.

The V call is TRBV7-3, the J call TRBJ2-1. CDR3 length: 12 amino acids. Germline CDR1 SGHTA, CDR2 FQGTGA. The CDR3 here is CASSLSNNEQSF.

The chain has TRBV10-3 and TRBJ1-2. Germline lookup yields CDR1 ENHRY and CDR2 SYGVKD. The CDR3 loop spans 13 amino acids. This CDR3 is CAISLGEKGGYTF.

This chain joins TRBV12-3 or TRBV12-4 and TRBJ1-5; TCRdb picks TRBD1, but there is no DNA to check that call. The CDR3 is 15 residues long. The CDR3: CASRGGQGAFRPQHF.

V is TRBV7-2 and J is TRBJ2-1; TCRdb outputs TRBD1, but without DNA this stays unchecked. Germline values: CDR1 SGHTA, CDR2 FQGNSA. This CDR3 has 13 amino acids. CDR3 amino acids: CASSSTGYNEQFF.

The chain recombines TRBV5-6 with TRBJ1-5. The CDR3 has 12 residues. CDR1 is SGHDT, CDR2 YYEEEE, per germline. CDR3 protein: CASSFFSQPQHF.

The CDR3 is CASTPGTSANNEQFF. This chain uses TRBV7-2 with TRBJ2-1; TCRdb calls TRBD2, which cannot be checked without DNA. The germline V gene has CDR1 SGHTA and CDR2 FQGNSA. This CDR3 spans 15 amino acids.

The CDR3 sequence: CATSEIATDTQYF. This chain uses TRBV24-1 with TRBJ2-3. Germline assignment: CDR1 KGHDR and CDR2 SFDVKD. This CDR3 has 13 amino acids.

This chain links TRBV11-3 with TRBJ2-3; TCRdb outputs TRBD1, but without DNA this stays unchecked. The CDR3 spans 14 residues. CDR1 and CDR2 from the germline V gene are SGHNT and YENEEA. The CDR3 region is CASSLGHRGDTQYF. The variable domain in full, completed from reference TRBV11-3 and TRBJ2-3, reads EAGVVQSPRYKIIEKKQPVAFWCNPISGHNTLYWYLQNLGQGPELLIRYENEEAVDDSQLPKDRFSAERLKGVDSTLKIQPAELGDSAVYLCASSLGHRGDTQYFGPGTRLTVL.

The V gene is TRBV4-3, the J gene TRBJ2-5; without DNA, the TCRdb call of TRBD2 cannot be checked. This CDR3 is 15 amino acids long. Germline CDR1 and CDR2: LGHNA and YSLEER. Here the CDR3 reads CASSPTARSRETQYF.

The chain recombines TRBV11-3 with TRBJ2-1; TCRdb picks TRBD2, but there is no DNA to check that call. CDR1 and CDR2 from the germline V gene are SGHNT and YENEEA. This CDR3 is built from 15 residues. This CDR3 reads CASSPGLAGGLEQFF. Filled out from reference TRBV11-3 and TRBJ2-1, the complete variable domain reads EAGVVQSPRYKIIEKKQPVAFWCNPISGHNTLYWYLQNLGQGPELLIRYENEEAVDDSQLPKDRFSAERLKGVDSTLKIQPAELGDSAVYLCASSPGLAGGLEQFFGPGTRLTVL.